Below, 2 T cell receptor beta chains from the same sample are listed, as sequenced in a study of chemoradiotherapy in HPV16-positive cancers. Some clones are missing from TCRdb's copy, which holds only in-frame ones; the method was immunoSEQ multiplex PCR. The sample has 15,000 to 20,000 clones, roughly 90% seen once. The specimen comprised blood, sampled from a patient who underwent chemoradiotherapy. These TCRs come from a human donor with HPV-associated anogenital cancer.

In its sample, this clone was seen once. J is TRBJ1-1 and V is TRBV7-9; D gene uncertain. Germline CDR1 SEHNR, CDR2 FQNEAQ (reference sequence). The CDR3 loop spans 12 amino acids. With 1 base removed from V and 6 bases from J, the gap between germline ends came to 6 bases. The CDR3 protein is CASSLDYPEAFF. For the CDR3, the DNA is TGTGCCAGCAGCTTAGACTACCCTGAAGCTTTCTTT.

The chain couples TRBV18 to TRBJ1-1, with 7 bases aligning to TRBD1. Germline assignment: CDR1 KGHSH and CDR2 LQKENI. The CDR3 totals 14 residues. The junction had 5 bases not matched to a gene; V was cut back by 2 bases and J by 5 bases. The CDR3 here is CASSPSGGGTEAFF. The CDR3 DNA reads as TGTGCCAGCTCACCATCAGGGGGAGGTACTGAAGCTTTCTTT.